Each of the 14 T cell receptor beta chains below was sequenced from the same sample in a study of T-cell reconstitution after alpha-beta-depleted transplantation in children. The library targeted TCRbeta and was prepared with unique molecular identifiers. TCRdb used MiXCR to reprocess the PCR reads, holding one entry per CDR3 protein. The profile shows approximately 630,000 distinct CDR3 sequences, approximately 14% of them singletons. Sequenced material: PBMCs, taken before TCRalphabeta/CD19-depleted stem cell transplant. The receptor source for this set is a girl aged 2-10 years with congenital amegakaryocytic thrombocytopenia, due to receive a stem cell transplant.

In this sample, this clonotype turned up many times. The gene calls are TRBV12-3 or TRBV12-4 and TRBJ2-3; D possibly corresponds to TRBD2 (5 bases). The CDR3 covers 13 residues. V shed 1 base and J shed 8 bases, with 10 bases lying between them. In DNA, the CDR3 is TGTGCCAGCAGTTTAGGTTCTAGCCGTACGCAGTATTTT. This sequence encodes CASSLGSSRTQYF.

The J gene is TRBJ2-3, the V gene TRBV2; 10 positions match TRBD1. With V trimmed by 6 bases and J by 6 bases, 6 bases remained unmatched. This CDR3 is built from 14 residues. Germline assignment: CDR1 SNHLY and CDR2 FYNNEI. The CDR3 DNA sequence: TGTGCCAGCAGCTCGGGACAGGGGAAGGATACGCAGTATTTT. It translates to CASSSGQGKDTQYF.

This clonotype was seen many times. V is TRBV29-1 and J is TRBJ1-5; D may be TRBD1 (5 bases). The CDR3 totals 15 residues. The V gene's germline CDR1 is SQVTM and CDR2 ANQGSEA. V shed 5 bases and J shed 1 base, with 15 bases lying between them. The DNA of the CDR3 is TGCAGCGTTTCCCAGGGCGTGGGAAGCAATCAGCCCCAGCATTTT. It yields the protein CSVSQGVGSNQPQHF.

The chain combines TRBV14 with TRBJ2-1, with D unresolved. The V end lost 1 base, the J end lost 3 bases, and 10 bases lay between the germline ends. CDR3 length equals 15 residues. Per the germline V gene, CDR1 is SGHDN and CDR2 is FVKESK. CDR3 sequence reads: CASSQGPPFYNEQFF. As DNA, the CDR3 is TGTGCCAGCAGCCAAGGGCCCCCTTTCTACAATGAGCAGTTCTTC.

This clonotype appeared many times. The V and J genes are TRBV5-1 and TRBJ2-1, with 11 bases fitting TRBD2. The CDR3 consists of 17 residues. The V segment lost 1 base and the J segment 5 bases; nucleotides outside the gene matches: 8. The V gene's germline CDR1 is SGHRS and CDR2 YFSETQ. The CDR3 DNA follows: TGCGCCAGCAGCTTGAGTGCTAGCGGGAGGCCTCACAATGAGCAGTTCTTC. Encoded protein: CASSLSASGRPHNEQFF.

This clonotype has a count of ten or more. The V call is TRBV5-1, the J call TRBJ2-1, with D possibly being TRBD2 (5 bases). The CDR3 spans 12 residues. CDR1 is SGHRS and CDR2 is YFSETQ in the germline V gene. The V and J ends lost 5 bases and 10 bases respectively, with 13 bases between them. CDR3 sequence reads: CASRDEGREQFF. The CDR3 DNA follows: TGCGCCAGCAGGGATGAGGGCAGGGAGCAGTTCTTC. The complete variable domain, with remaining parts taken from reference TRBV5-1 and TRBJ2-1, reads KAGVTQTPRYLIKTRGQQVTLSCSPISGHRSVSWYQQTPGQGLQFLFEYFSETQRNKGNFPGRFSGRQFSNSRSEMNVSTLELGDSALYLCASRDEGREQFFGPGTRLTVL.

This clonotype was seen at least ten times. No DNA is shown, since the ends of the CDR3 on it are uncertain; the CDR3 is the one TCRdb lists. The chain couples TRBV12-3 or TRBV12-4 to TRBJ2-5. The CDR3 length is 12 residues, termini included. The CDR3 is CASSTSGETQYF.

On this clonotype itself: One end of the junction is discordant with germline, which a read error may explain. The chain links TRBV7-3 to TRBJ2-1; a possible D gene is TRBD2 (5 bases). CDR3 size: 15 residues. Germline V gives CDR1 SGHTA, CDR2 FQGTGA. The CDR3 here is CPSSLDYSPYNEQFF. The CDR3 bases are TGTCCCAGCAGCTTAGACTACTCTCCGTACAATGAGCAGTTCTTC. Drawing the rest from reference TRBV7-3 and TRBJ2-1, the complete variable domain is GAGVSQTPSNKVTEKGKYVELRCDPISGHTALYWYRQSLGQGPEFLIYFQGTGAADDSGLPNDRFFAVRPEGSVSTLKIQRTERGDSAVYLCPSSLDYSPYNEQFFGPGTRLTVL.

The J gene is TRBJ2-1, the V gene TRBV20-1; D gene uncertain. The CDR3 is 14 residues long. Trimming shortened V by 4 bases and J by 8 bases, and 18 bases separated the two germline ends. From germline, CDR1 is DFQATT and CDR2 SNEGSKA (reference sequence). DNA of the CDR3: TGCAGTGCTAACGGGCTAGTCCCCGTCGATGAGCAGTTCTTC. It translates to CSANGLVPVDEQFF.

This clonotype came up many times. This sequence joins TRBV28 and TRBJ1-2; no clear D. Germline V gene data show CDR1 as MDHEN and CDR2 as SYDVKM. Trimming left V 2 bases short and J 8 bases short, with 15 bases between. The CDR3 contains 14 residues. CDR3 nucleotide sequence: TGTGCCAGCAGTTTACCGTACTGGATAGGCGGCTACACCTTC. The encoded protein is CASSLPYWIGGYTF.

This clonotype has at least ten counts. CDR3 bases: TGTGCCAGCAGTCAAGCGGGAAGGTCCTACGAGCAGTACTTC. Translated: CASSQAGRSYEQYF. The chain uses TRBV12-3 or TRBV12-4 and TRBJ2-7, with 7 bases lining up with TRBD2. This CDR3 has 14 residues. The trim removed 5 bases at V and 1 base at J, leaving 5 bases unmatched.

This clonotype was counted between two and nine times. The V gene is TRBV7-2, the J gene TRBJ1-1, with 8 bases lining up with TRBD1. In germline, CDR1 is SGHTA, CDR2 FQGNSA. Unmatched junction bases numbered 5, after V lost 1 base and J lost 4 bases. The CDR3 is 15 residues long. The CDR3 protein is CASSLGTGIFTEAFF. The CDR3 region has the DNA TGTGCCAGCAGCTTAGGGACAGGGATTTTCACTGAAGCTTTCTTT. Complete variable domain (other parts from reference TRBV7-2 and TRBJ1-1): GAGVSQSPSNKVTEKGKDVELRCDPISGHTALYWYRQSLGQGLEFLIYFQGNSAPDKSGLPSDRFSAERTGGSVSTLTIQRTQQEDSAVYLCASSLGTGIFTEAFFGQGTRLTVV.

This clonotype was observed many times. The chain recombines TRBV20-1 with TRBJ2-1; D may be TRBD2 (5 bases). In germline, CDR1 is DFQATT, CDR2 SNEGSKA (reference sequence). Deletions cut 0 bases from V and 8 bases from J, with 14 bases between. The length of the CDR3 is 14 residues. The CDR3 region is CSARDVYKGDEQFF. The CDR3 region has the DNA TGCAGTGCTAGAGATGTTTATAAGGGAGATGAGCAGTTCTTC.

The V call is TRBV12-3 or TRBV12-4, the J call TRBJ2-2; D ambiguous. V was trimmed by 6 bases and J by 7 bases, leaving 12 bases between them. This CDR3 has 13 residues. The CDR3 loop is CASRPVVDGELFF. CDR3 DNA sequence: TGTGCCAGCAGACCCGTTGTTGACGGGGAGCTGTTTTTT.